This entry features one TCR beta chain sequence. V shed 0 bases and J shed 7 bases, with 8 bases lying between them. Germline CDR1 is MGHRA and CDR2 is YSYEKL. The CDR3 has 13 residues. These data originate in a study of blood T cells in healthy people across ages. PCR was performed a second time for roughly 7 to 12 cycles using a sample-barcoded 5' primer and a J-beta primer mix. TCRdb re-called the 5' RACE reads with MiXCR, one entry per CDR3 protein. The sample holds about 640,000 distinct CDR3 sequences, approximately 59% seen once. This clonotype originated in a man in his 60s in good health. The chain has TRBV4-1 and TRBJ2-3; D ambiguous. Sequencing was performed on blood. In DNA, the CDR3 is TGCGCCAGCAGCCAAGATTCCGCATATACGCAGTATTTT. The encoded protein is CASSQDSAYTQYF.